This TCR beta chain appears in the sequencing data of a study of blood T cell repertoires in COVID-19. Whole-study context: From the United States, Italy and Spain came samples of acute and convalescent COVID-19.

Germline assignment: CDR1 MNHEY and CDR2 SVGAGI. The CDR3 covers 15 residues. Trimming stripped 4 bases from V and 7 bases from J, with 17 bases between. Clones were read by immunoSEQ multiplex PCR, and TCRdb kept only the in-frame ones, dropping some. The sample includes 120,000 or so clones, approximately 84% of them seen just once. The chain combines TRBV6-5 with TRBJ2-1; tentatively, D is TRBD2 (5 bases). The TCR sequence derives from a woman aged 25 to 45 who had recovered from COVID-19. The sequenced material came from peripheral blood. CDR3 protein: CASSSSPSPLNEQFF. The CDR3 DNA is TGTGCCAGCAGTTCATCCCCTAGCCCCTTAAATGAGCAGTTCTTC.